This entry concerns a single T cell receptor beta chain. Antigen: not known. Sequencing used immunoSEQ version 4 in survey mode. Sequencing used immunoSEQ multiplex PCR; TCRdb keeps in-frame clones, though not all of them. The sample holds some 13,000 clones, roughly 62% seen once. These data are taken from a study of persistence of HIV-infected CD4 T cells. Overlapping HIV-1 Gag 15-mer peptides at 0.85 to 1 ug per peptide per mL were used. Responding CD4+ T cells were sorted by upregulation of both CD40 ligand and CD69. This TCR derives from an adult man with HIV who was CMV-seropositive. The material was CD4+ T cells sorted from PBMCs after roughly 18-hour stimulation, obtained from a patient who received antiretroviral therapy.

The CDR3, as DNA: TGTGCCACCAGCATTTACAGTAAATCCTACAATGAGCAGTTCTTC. This encodes CATSIYSKSYNEQFF. The chain employs TRBV15 and TRBJ2-1; D unclear. V lost 4 bases, J lost 1 base, and 11 bases lay in between. The CDR3 runs 15 residues. Germline loops: CDR1 LNHNV, CDR2 YYDKDF (reference sequence).